The rows below give T cell receptor beta chains drawn from one sample of a study of blood T cell repertoires in COVID-19. This table comes from immunoSEQ multiplex PCR, and its TCRdb copy is limited to in-frame clones, with some not included. The sample shows around 150,000 clones, 75% to 85% of them seen only once. The sequenced sample consisted of peripheral blood. The receptors derive from a human donor in a cohort sampled during active COVID-19. Each CDR3 is given with its conserved first and last residue. A D gene is named only where the DNA matches it firmly. Clone size, where shown, is once, few, many, or a class for clones that have expanded.

.	.	TRBJ1-5	TRBV2	TGTGCCAGCAAGGGGGTATATAGCAATCAGCCCCAGCATTTT	CASKGVYSNQPQHF
.	.	TRBJ2-7	TRBV10-2	TGCGCCAGCAGTGAGTCGTCACAGGGTAACGAGCAGTACTTC	CASSESSQGNEQYF
.	TRBD2	TRBJ2-1	TRBV19	TGTGCCAGTAGTCTGGGGCCTAGCGGGACCTACGGTGAGCAGTTCTTC	CASSLGPSGTYGEQFF
.	TRBD2	TRBJ2-3	TRBV2	TGTGCCAAGCGGGATAGCGGGACCCTTCATACGCAGTATTTT	CAKRDSGTLHTQYF
.	.	TRBJ2-3	TRBV27	TGTGCCAGCAGTTTCCGGGGAGGGGGAACAGATACGCAGTATTTT	CASSFRGGGTDTQYF
once	TRBD1	TRBJ1-1	TRBV7-2	TGTGCCAGCAGCTTTAACAGGGGGCGGCGGAACACTGAAGCTTTCTTT	CASSFNRGRRNTEAFF
.	.	TRBJ2-3	TRBV19	TGTGCCAGTAGTATTCCCGGGGGAACGCAGTATTTT	CASSIPGGTQYF
.	.	TRBJ2-1	TRBV11-1	TGTGCCAGCAGCTTCATGCGGGATGAGCAGTTCTTC	CASSFMRDEQFF
.	.	TRBJ2-3	TRBV5-4	TGTGCCAGCAGCTTGGGAGGGGGGGGGACAGATACGCAGTATTTT	CASSLGGGGTDTQYF
.	.	TRBJ2-1	TRBV12-3/TRBV12-4	TGTGCCAGCAGTCGGGGAACGGGTGAGCAGTTCTTC	CASSRGTGEQFF
.	.	TRBJ1-1	TRBV7-2	TGTGCCAGCAGCTTAGTGGAGGGAATCACTGAAGCTTTCTTT	CASSLVEGITEAFF
.	TRBD2	TRBJ2-1	TRBV4-2	TGTGCCAGCAGCCCAGGGACTAGCGGGAGGTCGAGGGGCAATGAGCAGTTCTTC	CASSPGTSGRSRGNEQFF
.	TRBD2	TRBJ2-1	TRBV18	TGTGCCAGCTCACCGGGACTAGCGGGAGATCTCTCCTACAATGAGCAGTTCTTC	CASSPGLAGDLSYNEQFF
.	.	TRBJ2-2	TRBV9	TGTGCCAGCAGCGTTCAAATAGAGTTGACCGGGGAGCTGTTTTTT	CASSVQIELTGELFF
.	.	TRBJ2-2	TRBV14	TGTGCCAGCAGCCTGACAGCGAACACCGGGGAGCTGTTTTTT	CASSLTANTGELFF
.	TRBD1	TRBJ1-2	TRBV27	TGTGCCAGCAGTTTACAGGGGGCTAACTATGGCTACACCTTC	CASSLQGANYGYTF
.	TRBD2	TRBJ2-2	TRBV7-2	TGTGCCAGCAGCTTAGCGGATGGACTAGCTAGGACCGGGGAGCTGTTTTTT	CASSLADGLARTGELFF
once	.	TRBJ2-5	TRBV10-3	TGTGCCATCAGCCCCGACCAAGAGACCCAGTACTTC	CAISPDQETQYF
.	TRBD2	TRBJ2-2	TRBV6-5	TGTGCCAGCAGTATTAGCGGGCAGAACACCGGGGAGCTGTTTTTT	CASSISGQNTGELFF
.	TRBD2	TRBJ2-5	TRBV12-5	TGTGCTAGTGCCGGTCCGGGGACTAGTAAGGCGACCCAGTACTTC	CASAGPGTSKATQYF
once	.	TRBJ1-1	TRBV30	TGTGCCTGGAGCGAGAACACAGGGACTGAAGCTTTCTTT	CAWSENTGTEAFF
.	.	TRBJ1-1	TRBV11-2	TGTGCCAGCAGCTTAGATCCGGGTATGAACACTGAAGCTTTCTTT	CASSLDPGMNTEAFF
.	.	TRBJ2-3	TRBV25-1	TGTGCCAGCAGTGCCCCGACTAGCACAGATACGCAGTATTTT	CASSAPTSTDTQYF
.	.	TRBJ1-6	TRBV14	TGTGCCAGCAGCCAATTTCGGGATTCACCCCTCCACTTT	CASSQFRDSPLHF
.	.	TRBJ1-3	TRBV2	TGTGCCAGCAGTGCACAGGGCTCTGGAAACACCATATATTTT	CASSAQGSGNTIYF
.	TRBD1	TRBJ1-1	TRBV10-3	TGTGCCATCAGCGGACAGGGGGGAAACACTGAAGCTTTCTTT	CAISGQGGNTEAFF
.	TRBD1	TRBJ1-1	TRBV7-6	TGTGCCAGCAGCCCGGGGACAGGCAGTGGTTCGGCTGAAGCTTTCTTT	CASSPGTGSGSAEAFF
.	TRBD1	TRBJ1-2	TRBV11-1	TGTGCCAGCAGCTCCCAGACAGGGGACTATGGCTACACCTTC	CASSSQTGDYGYTF
once	TRBD1	TRBJ1-6	TRBV5-4	TGTGCCAGCAGCTCGGACAGGTCTAGCTCCTATAATTCACCCCTCCACTTT	CASSSDRSSSYNSPLHF
once	TRBD1	TRBJ1-6	TRBV28	TGTGCCAGCAGTTTACCGGGACAGGTTAATTCACCCCTCCACTTT	CASSLPGQVNSPLHF
.	.	TRBJ1-4	TRBV7-9	TGTGCCAGCAGCTTTCCCTCCGGCGGACAGACGAATGAAAAACTGTTTTTT	CASSFPSGGQTNEKLFF
.	.	TRBJ1-6	TRBV28	TGTGCCAGCAGTTTGATTAGGGGGTACTTCTCACCCCTCCACTTT	CASSLIRGYFSPLHF